A selection of T cell receptor beta chains follows, all from one sample in a study of blood T cells in healthy people across ages. MiXCR, run by TCRdb on the 5' RACE reads, gives a single entry per CDR3 protein. Of some 860,000 distinct CDR3 sequences listed, roughly 56% are singletons. Sequenced material: blood. These TCRs come from a man between 40 and 49 years old in good health. The conserved cysteine and the conserved F or W are not part of the CDR3 here. Clone sizes are given selectively: once, few, many, or a class where the clone is expanded.

size	V	length	J	CDR3
-	TRBV11-3	13	TRBJ2-4	ASSLRQLAKNIQY
-	TRBV7-9	13	TRBJ2-6	ASSLRQAGANVLT
-	TRBV24-1	13	TRBJ1-1	ATSVPGTGGSEAF
-	TRBV5-1	13	TRBJ2-1	ASSGNRVAGDEQF
few	TRBV14	13	-	ASSLDIQSSYEQY
-	TRBV2	12	TRBJ1-4	ASWDGYRDEKLF
once	TRBV20-1	10	TRBJ1-1	SARATGREAF
-	TRBV6-2/TRBV6-3	13	TRBJ1-1	ASSYSGRVNTEAF
-	TRBV6-4	13	TRBJ2-7	ANKTGRRSSYEQY
-	TRBV7-2	13	TRBJ2-1	ASSRHGDRNNEQF
once	TRBV6-5	15	TRBJ2-7	ASSYTRQDSVSYEQY
-	TRBV28	14	TRBJ2-2	ASSSGGLAGAGELF
-	TRBV28	12	TRBJ2-7	ASRVLAGTYEQY
few	TRBV7-9	14	TRBJ2-5	ASSFPGGRPQETQY
few	TRBV4-1	13	TRBJ2-3	ASSQDQRGPDTQY
-	TRBV27	13	TRBJ2-7	ASSTGLAGTYEQY
-	TRBV9	12	TRBJ2-5	ASSAGTRGETQY
-	TRBV7-9	13	TRBJ2-3	ASGPSGKSTDTQY
-	TRBV10-3	12	TRBJ2-3	ATRLAGGLDTQY
-	TRBV4-2	17	TRBJ2-3	ASSQPGLAGRRSTDTQY
-	TRBV15	15	TRBJ2-1	ATSRDLAGLAGNEQF
-	TRBV6-5	13	TRBJ2-5	ASIRGQGGLETQY
once	TRBV20-1	14	TRBJ2-7	SAIVRGRPSGYEQY
-	TRBV3-1	14	-	ASSQSSGLATYEQY
-	TRBV7-9	11	TRBJ1-1	ASSEGWRTEAF
few	TRBV27	11	TRBJ2-1	ASCGVFANEQF
few	TRBV7-9	10	TRBJ2-7	ASTEGNYEQY
-	TRBV11-3	11	TRBJ2-4	ASSLSGSNIQY
few	TRBV29-1	11	TRBJ2-7	SVITTTSYEQY
few	TRBV18	13	TRBJ2-5	ASSPRDRSQETQY
-	TRBV11-2	11	TRBJ2-2	ASSPFGTGELF
-	TRBV13	10	TRBJ2-7	ASTDSSYEQY
-	TRBV24-1	12	TRBJ2-1	ATSDLQDRAEQF
-	TRBV6-2/TRBV6-3	16	TRBJ2-1	ASSYPISLAGIYNEQF
-	TRBV7-3	12	TRBJ2-1	ASSFLGGANEQF
-	TRBV2	12	TRBJ2-3	ASSVGRGPDTQY
few	TRBV9	11	TRBJ2-5	ASSVEEGGTQY
-	TRBV24-1	12	TRBJ2-7	ATSDLGSPYEQY
-	TRBV27	14	TRBJ2-5	ASRAMTSGSQETQY
-	TRBV7-9	12	TRBJ1-2	ASSFGRGLYGYT
-	TRBV7-2	13	TRBJ2-7	ASSLKAGGAYEQY
-	TRBV28	15	TRBJ2-6	ASSAGTGLGGANVLT
-	TRBV20-1	13	TRBJ2-3	SARDRGRGSDTQY
-	TRBV7-2	12	TRBJ1-4	ASSIRRGREKLF
-	TRBV15	10	-	ATSTFQETQY